This T cell receptor (beta chain) came from a study of T cells in Graves' hyperthyroidism and ophthalmopathy. Stable hyperthyroidism: no ophthalmopathy progression over 18 months of follow-up. RNA transcripts gave rise to amplified TCR beta CDR3 regions. Carried out on the TCR CDR3, a first-round RT-PCR used the HTBI primer set. Each CDR3 protein gets one entry after TCRdb re-called the multiplex PCR reads with MiXCR. The table lists around 300,000 distinct CDR3 sequences, approximately 14% of them singletons. The germline V gene encodes CDR1 SQVTM and CDR2 ANQGSEA. V shed 6 bases and J shed 4 bases, with 6 bases lying between them. The CDR3 spans 10 residues. There are many counts of this clonotype.

Sample: blood. The rearrangement joins TRBV29-1 to TRBJ2-5, with D unresolved. The receptor's source is a woman aged 40 to 50 with Graves' hyperthyroidism. CDR3 residues: CSVHSETQYF. The CDR3 region has the DNA TGCAGCGTGCATTCAGAGACCCAGTACTTC. Together with reference TRBV29-1 and TRBJ2-5, the CDR3 gives the full variable domain: SAVISQKPSRDICQRGTSLTIQCQVDSQVTMMFWYRQQPGQSLTLIATANQGSEATYESGFVIDKFPISRPNLTFSTLTVSNMSPEDSSIYLCSVHSETQYFGPGTRLLVL.